A selection of T cell receptor beta chains follows, all from one sample in a study of shared clonotypes between healthy human individuals. The table came from immunoSEQ multiplex PCR; TCRdb's copy has only in-frame clones and leaves some out. The sample has about 2.4 million clones; approximately 93% are singletons. The source material was naive CD4+ T cells from PBMCs. The receptor source for this set is a man between 18 and 35 years old in good health. Some clones in this sample may be carry-over from other donors' samples. The CDR3 runs from the conserved cysteine through the conserved F or W. Each record gives: D gene, clone size, V gene, J gene, CDR3 DNA, CDR3 protein. A D gene is named only where the DNA matches it firmly. For some rows the clone size is stated as once, few or many, or as a class when expanded; others skip it.

NA	NA	TRBV6-5	TRBJ2-3	TGTGCCAGCAGTTATCAGGGGGGCGGGACGGTAGATACGCAGTATTTT	CASSYQGGGTVDTQYF
NA	NA	TRBV4-3	TRBJ1-4	TGCGCCAGCAGCCAAGGTGTCGGGCATGGAGGGGAAAAACTGTTTTTT	CASSQGVGHGGEKLFF
TRBD2	NA	TRBV9	TRBJ2-3	TGTGCCAGCAGCGATCTTACTAGCGGGGACACAGATACGCAGTATTTT	CASSDLTSGDTDTQYF
TRBD2	NA	TRBV7-2	TRBJ2-3	TGTGCCAGCATCCCGGCGGACGGGAGGACAGATACGCAGTATTTT	CASIPADGRTDTQYF
TRBD1	NA	TRBV7-2	TRBJ1-2	TGTGCCAGCAGCCGGGACAGGGGGCTCGATGGCTACACCTTC	CASSRDRGLDGYTF
NA	NA	TRBV4-1	TRBJ1-5	TGCGCCAGCAGCCCGTCGGGAAATCAGCCCCAGCATTTT	CASSPSGNQPQHF
NA	NA	TRBV27	TRBJ2-7	TGTGCCAGCAGTTTTCGGCGGGGCGAGCAGTACTTC	CASSFRRGEQYF
TRBD2	NA	TRBV7-6	TRBJ2-3	TGTGCCAGCAGCTTAGATTCCCCCGGGACTAGCGGGAGAAAAGATACGCAGTATTTT	CASSLDSPGTSGRKDTQYF
TRBD1	NA	TRBV28	TRBJ2-1	TGTGCCACAAACGGACAGGGGTCTGACAATGAGCAGTTCTTC	CATNGQGSDNEQFF
NA	NA	TRBV27	TRBJ1-3	TGTGCCAGCAGTGGTACGAGCTCTGGAAACACCATATATTTT	CASSGTSSGNTIYF
NA	NA	TRBV6-1	TRBJ1-5	TGTGCCAGTATACCTGGGACATCCTATCAGCCCCAGCATTTT	CASIPGTSYQPQHF
NA	NA	TRBV4-2	TRBJ1-1	TGTGCCAGCAGCCCCGTCGGGGAGGGGTCTGAAGCTTTCTTT	CASSPVGEGSEAFF
NA	NA	TRBV28	TRBJ1-5	TGTGCCAGCAGTTTTGGAGGACAGTACAGACCCAATCAGCCCCAGCATTTT	CASSFGGQYRPNQPQHF
TRBD2	NA	TRBV4-1	TRBJ2-1	TGCGCCAGCAGCCAAGCTAGCGGGCGTGACAATGAGCAGTTCTTC	CASSQASGRDNEQFF
TRBD2	NA	TRBV11-2	TRBJ2-1	TGTGCCAGCAGCTTAGTTTTCGGGGGGAACAATGAGCAGTTCTTC	CASSLVFGGNNEQFF
TRBD1	NA	TRBV28	TRBJ1-4	TGTGCCAGCAGCAAACCGGGACAGAGTAATGAAAAACTGTTTTTT	CASSKPGQSNEKLFF
NA	NA	TRBV10-3	TRBJ1-1	TGTGCCATCAGGGAACAGAGCCAGAACACTGAAGCTTTCTTT	CAIREQSQNTEAFF
NA	NA	TRBV14	TRBJ2-2	TGTGCCAGCAGCTTGCGGACGAGAACGAACACCGGGGAGCTGTTTTTT	CASSLRTRTNTGELFF
NA	NA	TRBV28	TRBJ1-3	TGTGCCAGCGAACACCGAAACTCTGGAAACACCATATATTTT	CASEHRNSGNTIYF
NA	NA	TRBV10-3	TRBJ1-2	TGTGCCATCAGTGAGTGGGCAGGGAAGGCCCCTTTGGGCTATGGCTACACCTTC	CAISEWAGKAPLGYGYTF
NA	once	TRBV9	TRBJ2-6	TGTGCCAGCAGCGGAACCTCTGGGGCCAACGTCCTGACTTTC	CASSGTSGANVLTF
NA	NA	TRBV19	TRBJ2-1	TGTGCCAGTAGTATGGGAGGGACAGGAGGAACCTACAATGAGCAGTTCTTC	CASSMGGTGGTYNEQFF
NA	NA	TRBV14	TRBJ2-1	TGTGCCAGCAGCCCCAGACCATCAGGGGAGCAGTTCTTC	CASSPRPSGEQFF
TRBD1	NA	TRBV6-1	TRBJ1-4	TGTGCCAGCAAGGAAGACAGGGGGAATGAAAAACTGTTTTTT	CASKEDRGNEKLFF
NA	NA	TRBV9	TRBJ2-5	TGTGCCAGCAGCGTAGATAGCAGAGAGACCCAGTACTTC	CASSVDSRETQYF
NA	NA	TRBV5-4	TRBJ1-2	TGTGCCAGCAGCCCAGTAGGGGGGGCGGCATCCAACTATGGCTACACCTTC	CASSPVGGAASNYGYTF
NA	NA	TRBV28	TRBJ1-4	TGTGCCAGCAGGCCCCTACGGGGGCCTAATGAAAAACTGTTTTTT	CASRPLRGPNEKLFF
NA	NA	TRBV2	TRBJ1-2	TGTGCCAGCAGCGGCAATAACTATGGCTACACCTTC	CASSGNNYGYTF
TRBD2	NA	TRBV5-1	TRBJ2-1	TGCGCCAGCAGCATTCAGGGAGGGAGCAATGAGCAGTTCTTC	CASSIQGGSNEQFF
NA	once	TRBV28	TRBJ2-6	TGTGCCAGCAGCACCTACCGTCAGCCCTCTGGGGCCAACGTCCTGACTTTC	CASSTYRQPSGANVLTF
NA	NA	TRBV7-8	TRBJ1-5	TGTGCCAGCAGCTCGGGCCAGCCCCAGCATTTT	CASSSGQPQHF
TRBD1	NA	TRBV28	TRBJ1-1	TGTGCCAGCAGTTCAACCGGGACAGAGAACACTGAAGCTTTCTTT	CASSSTGTENTEAFF
NA	NA	TRBV4-1	TRBJ1-6	TGCGCCAGCAGCCATGGGGAGAGGGATTATAATTCACCCCTCCACTTT	CASSHGERDYNSPLHF
TRBD2	NA	TRBV6-1	TRBJ2-2	TGTGCCACCGGGGGAGGGGAGAACACCGGGGAGCTGTTTTTT	CATGGGENTGELFF
NA	NA	TRBV4-1	TRBJ2-1	TGCGCCAGCAGCCAAGGGACTCGTGTCTCCTACAATGAGCAGTTCTTC	CASSQGTRVSYNEQFF
NA	NA	TRBV7-9	TRBJ1-1	TGTGCCAGCAGCCTGAGCAATCGGGGGGACACTGAAGCTTTCTTT	CASSLSNRGDTEAFF
NA	NA	TRBV7-7	TRBJ2-5	TGTGCCAGCAGCCCGTTAGGAAGGGGCGTAGAGACCCAGTACTTC	CASSPLGRGVETQYF
NA	NA	TRBV11-3	TRBJ2-1	TGTGCCAGCAGCCCTATCTCCAGGGTCAATGAGCAGTTCTTC	CASSPISRVNEQFF
NA	few	TRBV7-9	TRBJ1-4	TGTGCCAGCAGCTTACAAGCAACTAATGAAAAACTGTTTTTT	CASSLQATNEKLFF
NA	NA	TRBV28	TRBJ1-1	TGTGCCAGCCGATTAAGGAACACTGAAGCTTTCTTT	CASRLRNTEAFF
NA	NA	TRBV2	TRBJ2-1	TGTGCCAGCAGTGCCAATCTTGGAGGAGGGGAGCAGTTCTTC	CASSANLGGGEQFF
TRBD1	NA	TRBV19	TRBJ2-1	TGTGCCAGTAATACCCCGGGGACAGGAATATACAATGAGCAGTTCTTC	CASNTPGTGIYNEQFF
TRBD2	NA	TRBV6-1	TRBJ2-7	TGTGCCAGCAGTGTTGGTACTAGGCTAGCGGTTTCCTACGAGCAGTACTTC	CASSVGTRLAVSYEQYF
TRBD1	NA	TRBV7-9	TRBJ2-1	TGTGCCAGCAGCTTGGGACAGGGGAGAACTACTGAGCAGTTCTTC	CASSLGQGRTTEQFF
TRBD2	NA	TRBV11-3	TRBJ2-5	TGTGCCAGCAGCTTGCCTACTGGGACTAGCGGGAGGGGAGAGACCCAGTACTTC	CASSLPTGTSGRGETQYF
NA	NA	TRBV28	TRBJ2-1	TGTGCCAGCAGTTTATCCCAGGGGCCTGAGCAGTTCTTC	CASSLSQGPEQFF
TRBD1	few	TRBV30	TRBJ1-5	TGTGCCTGCGGACAGGGGGACCAGCCCCAGCATTTT	CACGQGDQPQHF
NA	once	TRBV12-2	TRBJ2-7	TGTGCAAGTCGCTCCGTGACCGAGGGACCCCTCTCCTACGAGCAGTACTTC	CASRSVTEGPLSYEQYF